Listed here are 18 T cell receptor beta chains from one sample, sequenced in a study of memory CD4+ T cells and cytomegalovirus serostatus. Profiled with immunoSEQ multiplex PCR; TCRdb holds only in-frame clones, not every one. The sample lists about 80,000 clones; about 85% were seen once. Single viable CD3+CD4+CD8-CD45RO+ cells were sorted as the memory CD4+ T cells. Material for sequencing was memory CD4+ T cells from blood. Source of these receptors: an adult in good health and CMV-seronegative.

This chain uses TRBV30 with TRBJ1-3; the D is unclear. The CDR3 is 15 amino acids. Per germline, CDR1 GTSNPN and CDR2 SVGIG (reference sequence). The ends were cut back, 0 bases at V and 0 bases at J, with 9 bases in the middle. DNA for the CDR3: TGTGCCTGGAGTGTAGTATTGAGCTCTGGAAACACCATATATTTT. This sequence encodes CAWSVVLSSGNTIYF.

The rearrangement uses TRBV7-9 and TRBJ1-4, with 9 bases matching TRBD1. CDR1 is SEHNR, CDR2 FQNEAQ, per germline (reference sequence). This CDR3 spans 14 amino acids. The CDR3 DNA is TGTGCGCACTCTGGGGGACAGGGTAATGAAAAACTGTTTTTT. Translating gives CAHSGGQGNEKLFF.

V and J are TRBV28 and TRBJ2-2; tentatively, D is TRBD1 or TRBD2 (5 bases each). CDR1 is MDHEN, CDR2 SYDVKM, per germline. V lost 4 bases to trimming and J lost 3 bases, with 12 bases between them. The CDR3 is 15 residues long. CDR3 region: CASSSTGADTGELFF. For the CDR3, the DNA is TGTGCCAGCAGTTCCACCGGGGCCGACACCGGGGAGCTGTTTTTT.

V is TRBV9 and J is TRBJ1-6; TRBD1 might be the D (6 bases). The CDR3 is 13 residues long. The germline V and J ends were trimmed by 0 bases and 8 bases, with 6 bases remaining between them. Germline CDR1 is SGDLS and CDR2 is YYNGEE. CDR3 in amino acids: CASSVDRDSPLHF. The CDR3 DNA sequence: TGTGCCAGCAGCGTAGACAGGGATTCACCCCTCCACTTT.

CDR3 loop: CASIVRSGQGGYGYTF. For the CDR3, the DNA is TGTGCCAGCATCGTCCGATCCGGACAGGGAGGCTATGGCTACACCTTC. V is TRBV28 and J is TRBJ1-2; TRBD1 matches at 8 bases. Germline V gene sequence: CDR1 MDHEN, CDR2 SYDVKM. With V trimmed by 7 bases and J by 4 bases, 14 bases remained unmatched. The CDR3 loop spans 16 amino acids.

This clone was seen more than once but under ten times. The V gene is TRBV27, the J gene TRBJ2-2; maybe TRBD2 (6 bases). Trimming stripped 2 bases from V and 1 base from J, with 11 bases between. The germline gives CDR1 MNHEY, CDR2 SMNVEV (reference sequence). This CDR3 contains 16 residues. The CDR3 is CASSLIGTLNTGELFF. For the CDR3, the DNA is TGTGCCAGCAGTTTAATTGGGACTCTGAACACCGGGGAGCTGTTTTTT.

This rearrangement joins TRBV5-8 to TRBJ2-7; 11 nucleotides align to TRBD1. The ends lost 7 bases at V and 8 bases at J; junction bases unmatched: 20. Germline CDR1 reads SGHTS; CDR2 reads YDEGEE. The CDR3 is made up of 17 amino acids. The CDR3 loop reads CASGRTGGQVRGRQQYF. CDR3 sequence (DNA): TGTGCCAGCGGAAGGACAGGGGGCCAGGTCAGAGGCCGGCAGCAGTACTTC.

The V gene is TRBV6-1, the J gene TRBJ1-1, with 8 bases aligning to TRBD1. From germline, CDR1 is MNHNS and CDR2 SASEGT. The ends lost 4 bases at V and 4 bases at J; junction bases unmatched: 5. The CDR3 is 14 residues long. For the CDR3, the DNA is TGTGCCAGCAGTGGGTCAGACAGGGGCACTGAAGCTTTCTTT. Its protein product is CASSGSDRGTEAFF.

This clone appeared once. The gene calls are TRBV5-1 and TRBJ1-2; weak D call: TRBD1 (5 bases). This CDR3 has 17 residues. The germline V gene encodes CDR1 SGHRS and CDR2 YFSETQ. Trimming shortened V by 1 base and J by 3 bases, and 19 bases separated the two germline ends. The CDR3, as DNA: TGCGCCAGCAGCTTGCTGATCGACAGCAATGTACACTATGGCTACACCTTC. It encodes CASSLLIDSNVHYGYTF.

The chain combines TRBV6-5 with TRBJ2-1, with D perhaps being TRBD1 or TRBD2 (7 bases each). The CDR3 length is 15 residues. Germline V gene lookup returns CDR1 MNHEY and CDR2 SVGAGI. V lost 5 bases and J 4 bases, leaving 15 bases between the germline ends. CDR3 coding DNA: TGTGCCAGCAGTCTCAGGGGGGGGCCTTACAATGAGCAGTTCTTC. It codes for CASSLRGGPYNEQFF.

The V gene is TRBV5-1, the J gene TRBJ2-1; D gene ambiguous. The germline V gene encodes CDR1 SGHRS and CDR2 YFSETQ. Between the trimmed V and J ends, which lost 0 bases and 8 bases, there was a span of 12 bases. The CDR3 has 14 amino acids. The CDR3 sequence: CASSLENRVDEQFF. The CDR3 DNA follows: TGCGCCAGCAGCTTGGAGAACCGTGTCGATGAGCAGTTCTTC. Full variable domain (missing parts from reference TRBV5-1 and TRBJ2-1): KAGVTQTPRYLIKTRGQQVTLSCSPISGHRSVSWYQQTPGQGLQFLFEYFSETQRNKGNFPGRFSGRQFSNSRSEMNVSTLELGDSALYLCASSLENRVDEQFFGPGTRLTVL.

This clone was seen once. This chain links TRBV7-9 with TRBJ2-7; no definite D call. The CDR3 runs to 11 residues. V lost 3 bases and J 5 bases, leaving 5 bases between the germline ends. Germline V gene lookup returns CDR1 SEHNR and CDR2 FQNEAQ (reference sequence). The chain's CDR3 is CASSFMDEQYF. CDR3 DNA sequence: TGTGCCAGCAGCTTTATGGACGAGCAGTACTTC.

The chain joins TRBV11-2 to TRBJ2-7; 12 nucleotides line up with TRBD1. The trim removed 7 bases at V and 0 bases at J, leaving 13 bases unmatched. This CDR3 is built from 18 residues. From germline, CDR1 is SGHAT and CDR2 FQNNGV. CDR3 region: CASTIRDRGRLSSYEQYF. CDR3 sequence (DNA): TGTGCCAGCACCATAAGGGACAGGGGGCGCCTTAGCTCCTACGAGCAGTACTTC.

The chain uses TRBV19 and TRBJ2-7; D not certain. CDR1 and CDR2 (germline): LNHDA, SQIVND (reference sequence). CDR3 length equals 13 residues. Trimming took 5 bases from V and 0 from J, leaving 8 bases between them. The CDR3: CASSFRHSYEQYF. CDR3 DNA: TGTGCCAGTAGTTTTCGGCACTCCTACGAGCAGTACTTC.

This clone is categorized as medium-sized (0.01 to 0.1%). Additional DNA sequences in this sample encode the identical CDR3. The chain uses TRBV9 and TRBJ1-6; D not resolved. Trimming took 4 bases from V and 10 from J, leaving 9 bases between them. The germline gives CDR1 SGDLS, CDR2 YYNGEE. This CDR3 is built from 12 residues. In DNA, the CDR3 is TGTGCCAGCAGCCTCCCCAACTCACCCCTCCACTTT. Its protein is CASSLPNSPLHF.

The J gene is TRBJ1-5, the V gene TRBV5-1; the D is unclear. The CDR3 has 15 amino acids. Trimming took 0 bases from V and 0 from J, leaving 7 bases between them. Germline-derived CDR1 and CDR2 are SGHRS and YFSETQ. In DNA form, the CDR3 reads TGCGCCAGCAGCTTGGACGGGAATAGCAATCAGCCCCAGCATTTT. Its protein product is CASSLDGNSNQPQHF. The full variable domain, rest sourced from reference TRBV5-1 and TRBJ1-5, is KAGVTQTPRYLIKTRGQQVTLSCSPISGHRSVSWYQQTPGQGLQFLFEYFSETQRNKGNFPGRFSGRQFSNSRSEMNVSTLELGDSALYLCASSLDGNSNQPQHFGDGTRLSIL.

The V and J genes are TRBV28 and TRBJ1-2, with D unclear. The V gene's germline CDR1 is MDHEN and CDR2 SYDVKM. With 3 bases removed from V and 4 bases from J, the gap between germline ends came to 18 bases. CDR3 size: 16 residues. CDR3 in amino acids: CASSLDGEARGYGYTF. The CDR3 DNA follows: TGTGCCAGCAGTTTGGATGGGGAGGCGCGGGGCTATGGCTACACCTTC.

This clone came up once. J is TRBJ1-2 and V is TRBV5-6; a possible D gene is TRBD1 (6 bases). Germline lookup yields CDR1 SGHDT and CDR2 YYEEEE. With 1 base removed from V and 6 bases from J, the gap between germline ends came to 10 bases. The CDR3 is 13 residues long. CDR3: CASSLNRADGYTF. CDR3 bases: TGTGCCAGCAGCTTGAACAGGGCTGATGGCTACACCTTC.